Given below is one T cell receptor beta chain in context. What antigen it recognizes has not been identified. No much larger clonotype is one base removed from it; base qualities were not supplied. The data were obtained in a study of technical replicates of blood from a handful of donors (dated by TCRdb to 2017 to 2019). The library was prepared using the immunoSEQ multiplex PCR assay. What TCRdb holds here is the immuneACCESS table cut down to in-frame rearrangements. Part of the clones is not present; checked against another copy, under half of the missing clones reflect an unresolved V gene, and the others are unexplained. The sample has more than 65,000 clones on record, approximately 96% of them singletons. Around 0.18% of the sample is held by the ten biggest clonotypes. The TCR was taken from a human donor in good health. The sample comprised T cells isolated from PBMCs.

The bases read TGTGCCAGCAGCTTGGGCGGAGGACGAGGGTCAGATACGCAGTATTTT. Translated, it gives CASSLGGGRGSDTQYF. The rearrangement joined TRBV5-4 to TRBJ2-3; perhaps TRBD2 is the D gene, with 5 bases matching. There are 16 amino acids in the CDR3, from cysteine to phenylalanine inclusive. Of all the DNA, just the CDR3 is kept, 48 bases in frame from base 1. In the germline V gene (reference sequence), CDR1 corresponds to SGHNT and CDR2 to YYREEE. Relative to germline, V is 0 bases shorter and J is 4 bases shorter, with 15 bases between their ends. The entire variable domain, with the stretches around the CDR3 drawn from the reference TRBV5-4 and TRBJ2-3 proteins, is ETGVTQSPTHLIKTRGQQVTLRCSSQSGHNTVSWYQQALGQGPQFIFQYYREEENGRGNFPPRFSGLQFPNYSSELNVNALELDDSALYLCASSLGGGRGSDTQYFGPGTRLTVL.